The table lists the clone carrying this T cell receptor beta chain with a few counts. In germline, CDR1 is SQVTM, CDR2 ANQGSEA. This CDR3 is 14 amino acids long. V was pared by 4 bases and J by 4 bases, with 14 bases between. The time point denotes: blood 2 weeks post-SBRT. Stated treatment: 15 Gy SBRT to primary tumor, nephrectomy 4 weeks later. This entry comes from a study of radiation and T cells in renal cell carcinoma. About the research overall: Nephrectomy followed 15 Gy stereotactic body radiation by 4 weeks.

This table comes from immunoSEQ multiplex PCR, and its TCRdb copy is limited to in-frame clones, with some not included. The sample has roughly 130,000 clones; 75% to 90% are singletons. The sequences come from blood, collected from a patient whose treatment included radiotherapy and nephrectomy. This clonotype was sampled from a woman aged 55-75 years with renal cell carcinoma. The V and J genes are TRBV29-1 and TRBJ1-5; the D gene is possibly TRBD1 (6 bases). CDR3 region: CSVGEAGANQPQHF. CDR3 nucleotides: TGCAGCGTTGGAGAGGCGGGGGCTAATCAGCCCCAGCATTTT.